This TCR beta chain is from a study of blood T cell repertoires in COVID-19. At the level of the study: COVID-19 samples collected from the United States, Italy and Spain covered acute and convalescent phases. In each case, the material was cDNA or gDNA derived from T cells, B-cell-depleted T cells, or PBMCs.

The ends were cut back, 6 bases at V and 0 bases at J, with 9 bases in the middle. The CDR3 extends over 14 amino acids. Germline CDR1 and CDR2: MNHEY and SMNVEV (reference sequence). As handled by the study authors: Estimation of nucleated cell counts was performed using reference gene primer amplification. Some clones are missing from TCRdb's copy, which holds only in-frame ones; the method was immunoSEQ multiplex PCR. V, J and clone size reflect that table, while D and trimming were determined from the DNA. Of under 350,000 clones in the sample, 83% are singletons; the top ten hold roughly 9.4%. This clone was found a few times.

The chain uses TRBV27 and TRBJ1-3; perhaps TRBD1 as D (5 bases). Sequenced material: peripheral blood. This receptor was obtained from a woman in her forties or fifties who had recovered from COVID-19. The CDR3 loop reads CASRTTASGNTIYF. The CDR3, as DNA: TGTGCCAGCAGGACGACAGCCTCTGGAAACACCATATATTTT.